One and the same sample provided the 10 T cell receptor beta chains below, sequenced in a study of cytotoxic CD8 clonotypes in ibrutinib-treated CLL. Produced via immunoSEQ multiplex PCR; TCRdb's table is partial and in-frame only. The sample carries 40,000 or so clones, 55% to 75% recorded once. The sample here was PBMCs, taken at disease progression, from a patient treated with ibrutinib. The receptors were gathered from a human donor with chronic lymphocytic leukemia.

This clone appeared a few times. The chain couples TRBV5-4 to TRBJ2-7; no reliable D call. Germline CDR1 and CDR2: SGHNT and YYREEE (reference sequence). V was shortened by 3 bases and J by 2 bases, with 15 bases between the two germline ends. The CDR3 has 15 residues. The DNA of the CDR3 is TGTGCCAGCAGCTATAGTTTTGGATCCACCTACGAGCAGTACTTC. This sequence encodes CASSYSFGSTYEQYF.

This clone was found a few times. This chain joins TRBV6-6 and TRBJ2-1, with D unclear. The CDR3 covers 12 residues. The V and J ends lost 4 bases and 6 bases respectively, with 7 bases between them. Germline values: CDR1 MNHNY, CDR2 SVGAGI (reference sequence). The DNA for the CDR3 is TGTGCCAGCAGTTCCAGCCCCAATGAGCAGTTCTTC. Amino acids: CASSSSPNEQFF.

The V gene is TRBV27, the J gene TRBJ2-7; 7 bases are shared with TRBD2. V shed 8 bases and J 5 bases; nucleotides not matched to a gene: 12. Germline CDR1 MNHEY, CDR2 SMNVEV (reference sequence). This CDR3 is 14 amino acids long. In nucleotides, the CDR3 is TGTGCCAGCGGAGATACTAGCGAGCCCCACGAGCAGTACTTC. It specifies CASGDTSEPHEQYF.

The gene calls are TRBV10-3 and TRBJ1-1; D is possibly TRBD1 (6 bases). The CDR3 contains 12 residues. Germline V gene data show CDR1 as ENHRY and CDR2 as SYGVKD. Trimming stripped 6 bases from V and 7 bases from J, with 12 bases between. CDR3 coding DNA: TGTGCCATCAGGGGAGGGGGGAATGAAGCTTTCTTT. It yields the protein CAIRGGGNEAFF.

This chain connects TRBV6-1 to TRBJ1-1, with D possibly being TRBD1 (6 bases). The CDR3 spans 14 residues. V was shortened by 3 bases and J by 9 bases, with 17 bases between the two germline ends. Looked up from germline, CDR1 is MNHNS and CDR2 is SASEGT. DNA of the CDR3: TGTGCCAGCAGTGATGGGGGCTGGTCGCTAAAAGCTTTCTTT. This translates into CASSDGGWSLKAFF.

The chain employs TRBV19 and TRBJ2-1; D not certain. This CDR3 has 11 amino acids. V lost 8 bases to trimming and J lost 1 base, with 3 bases between them. The germline CDR1 and CDR2 sequences are LNHDA and SQIVND (reference sequence). The CDR3 spells CASGSYNEQFF. As DNA, the CDR3 is TGTGCCAGTGGGTCCTACAATGAGCAGTTCTTC. Using reference TRBV19 and TRBJ2-1 for the parts outside the CDR3, the full variable domain is DGGITQSPKYLFRKEGQNVTLSCEQNLNHDAMYWYRQDPGQGLRLIYYSQIVNDFQKGDIAEGYSVSREKKESFPLTVTSAQKNPTAFYLCASGSYNEQFFGPGTRLTVL.

The chain recombines TRBV5-4 with TRBJ1-1; unclear D gene. The CDR3 extends over 13 amino acids. The V gene's germline CDR1 is SGHNT and CDR2 YYREEE (reference sequence). The ends were cut back, 1 base at V and 2 bases at J, with 6 bases in the middle. CDR3: CASSLSVNTEAFF. The CDR3 DNA reads TGTGCCAGCAGCTTGTCCGTTAACACTGAAGCTTTCTTT.

This clone was detected a few times. The chain carries TRBV14 and TRBJ2-5; unclear D gene. This CDR3 is 13 amino acids long. The germline V and J ends were trimmed by 1 base and 5 bases, with 8 bases remaining between them. Germline V lookup: CDR1 SGHDN, CDR2 FVKESK. CDR3 amino acids: CASSQGLGETQYF. In DNA form, the CDR3 reads TGTGCCAGCAGCCAAGGGCTGGGGGAGACCCAGTACTTC.

The CDR3 region is CASSGRAVVTDTQYF. CDR3 nucleotide sequence: TGTGCCAGTAGTGGGCGGGCGGTAGTAACAGATACGCAGTATTTT. This chain uses TRBV19 with TRBJ2-3, with a tentative D call TRBD2 (5 bases). Trimming cost V 5 bases and J 3 bases, with 15 bases left between them. The CDR3 contains 15 residues. Germline V gene lookup returns CDR1 LNHDA and CDR2 SQIVND (reference sequence).

This clone was found a few times. CDR3 nucleotide sequence: TGCGCCAGCAGCCAAGCGTCGGGGGGATTCGGCTACACCTTC. Protein sequence: CASSQASGGFGYTF. The V call is TRBV4-1, the J call TRBJ1-2, with D possibly being TRBD1 (5 bases). Trimming took 1 base from V and 8 from J, leaving 14 bases between them. The germline V gene has CDR1 MGHRA and CDR2 YSYEKL. The CDR3 length is 14 residues.